This T cell receptor beta chain was identified during a study of cytomegalovirus exposure and HLA in healthy donors. As regards this clone: Its antigen remains unknown. The same CDR3 is also encoded by other DNA sequences in this sample.

Findings and limits, study-wide: No immune exposure information besides CMV serostatus was available. Presence/absence analyses treated sequencing depth as roughly uniform across donors. According to a later analysis, donors in an Asian-associated ancestry cluster reportedly had fewer N-insertions than the roughly 670-donor mean. The likely origin of a cluster of highly shared sequence variants was a sequencing artifact.

Primers included in the PCR were 60 Vbeta and 13 Jbeta primers. Profiled with immunoSEQ multiplex PCR; TCRdb holds only in-frame clones, not every one. The data contain 200,000 to 250,000 clones, 82% of them singletons. This CDR3 comprises 23 residues. V gene TRBV21-1 combines with J gene TRBJ2-2; the table's D call of TRBD1 was not tested on the DNA. TRBV21-1 is a pseudogene. The sample consisted of PBMCs. This receptor was identified in a woman in her thirties or forties in good health and CMV-seronegative. CDR3 amino acids: CASSKERSTGRDRTRSYTGELFF. The CDR3, as DNA: TGCGCCAGCAGCAAAGAGCGATCAACAGGACGGGACAGGACCCGATCTTACACCGGGGAGCTGTTTTTT.